The clone carrying this TCR beta chain was found once. The junction and the germline gene differ at one end; a read error may be behind it. This entry comes from a study of T cells in Graves' hyperthyroidism and ophthalmopathy. TCR beta CDR3 sequences were amplified from RNA transcripts. The HTBI set primed first-round TCR CDR3 RT-PCR. TCRdb independently ran MiXCR on the multiplex PCR reads; one entry per CDR3 protein. The sample carries about 620,000 distinct CDR3 sequences, about a sixth recorded once. An approximately 10 ml volume of fresh peripheral blood provided the PBMCs. The clonotype originates from a woman under 40 with Graves' hyperthyroidism. Specimen: blood.

DNA for the CDR3: TGCAGTGCTAAAGCATCCACCTACAATGGGCAGTTCTTC. It specifies CSAKASTYNGQFF. The chain is built from TRBV20-1 and TRBJ2-1; D is uncertain. CDR3 length: 13 amino acids. Germline assignment: CDR1 DFQATT and CDR2 SNEGSKA (reference sequence).